Listed below are T cell receptor beta chains from one sample, sequenced in a study of blood T cell repertoires in COVID-19. Sequencing used immunoSEQ multiplex PCR; TCRdb keeps in-frame clones, though not all of them. This table has over 250,000 clones, 88% appearing once. The specimen was peripheral blood. The receptors were sampled from a woman in her thirties or forties who had recovered from COVID-19. Each CDR3 is given with its conserved first and last residue. The order of the fields is J gene, D gene, clone size, V gene, CDR3 DNA, CDR3 protein. A D gene is named only where the DNA matches it firmly. The size of a clone is reported for some rows only, either as once, few or many, or as a class for expanded clones.

j_call: TRBJ1-2; d_call: TRBD1; clone_size: NA; v_call: TRBV10-3; cdr3_nt: TGTGCCATCAGTGGGGGACAGGGTCTCTATGGCTACACCTTC; cdr3_aa: CAISGGQGLYGYTF
j_call: TRBJ2-7; d_call: TRBD2; clone_size: few; v_call: TRBV20-1; cdr3_nt: TGCAGTGCTAGTCGGCCAGGACTAGCGGGAGGGCGCCTCTCCTACGAGCAGTACTTC; cdr3_aa: CSASRPGLAGGRLSYEQYF
j_call: TRBJ1-1; d_call: NA; clone_size: NA; v_call: TRBV6-5; cdr3_nt: TGTGCCAGCAGTCGACGAGGGGGAACTGAAGCTTTCTTT; cdr3_aa: CASSRRGGTEAFF
j_call: TRBJ1-2; d_call: TRBD1; clone_size: NA; v_call: TRBV5-5; cdr3_nt: TGTGCCAGCAGCTTGGCCCCCGGGACAGGGTATGGCTACACCTTC; cdr3_aa: CASSLAPGTGYGYTF
j_call: TRBJ2-3; d_call: TRBD2; clone_size: NA; v_call: TRBV19; cdr3_nt: TGTGCCAGTAGTCTAAAGGTGTCGACTAGCGGGAGGGGTCGAGATACGCAGTATTTT; cdr3_aa: CASSLKVSTSGRGRDTQYF
j_call: TRBJ2-1; d_call: NA; clone_size: NA; v_call: TRBV19; cdr3_nt: TGTGCCAGTAGTGACGCAGGGGCCGGGCAGTTCTTC; cdr3_aa: CASSDAGAGQFF
j_call: TRBJ1-2; d_call: NA; clone_size: NA; v_call: TRBV4-1; cdr3_nt: TGCGCCAGCACCCCGACTGTCTTTGGTGGCTACACCTTC; cdr3_aa: CASTPTVFGGYTF
j_call: TRBJ2-3; d_call: NA; clone_size: NA; v_call: TRBV30; cdr3_nt: TGTGCCTGGAACAGGGCCACAGATACGCAGTATTTT; cdr3_aa: CAWNRATDTQYF
j_call: TRBJ2-7; d_call: NA; clone_size: NA; v_call: TRBV7-2; cdr3_nt: TGTGCCAGCAGCTTAGGGGACTTCCCCTACGAGCAGTACTTC; cdr3_aa: CASSLGDFPYEQYF
j_call: TRBJ2-5; d_call: TRBD2; clone_size: NA; v_call: TRBV5-6; cdr3_nt: TGTGCCAGCAGCGGGGAGGGTCCGGGAGAGACCCAGTACTTC; cdr3_aa: CASSGEGPGETQYF